This T cell receptor (beta chain) was found in a study of blood T cell repertoires in COVID-19. Study details: Specimens from acute and convalescent COVID-19 originated in the United States, Italy and Spain.

Method: immunoSEQ multiplex PCR; TCRdb's copy keeps in-frame clones and lacks some. The sample holds some 450,000 clones, 85% to 90% seen once. The CDR3 has 17 amino acids. V lost 3 bases to trimming and J lost 4 bases, with 19 bases between them. Germline CDR1 reads SGHVS; CDR2 reads FNYEAQ. The source is a man aged 18 to 35 with COVID-19, enrolled during active disease. The genes are TRBV7-6 and TRBJ1-5; the D gene is possibly TRBD1 (5 bases). Sequenced: peripheral blood. The CDR3: CASSFEIIWEGNQPQHF. The CDR3 DNA follows: TGTGCCAGCAGCTTCGAGATTATCTGGGAGGGGAATCAGCCCCAGCATTTT.